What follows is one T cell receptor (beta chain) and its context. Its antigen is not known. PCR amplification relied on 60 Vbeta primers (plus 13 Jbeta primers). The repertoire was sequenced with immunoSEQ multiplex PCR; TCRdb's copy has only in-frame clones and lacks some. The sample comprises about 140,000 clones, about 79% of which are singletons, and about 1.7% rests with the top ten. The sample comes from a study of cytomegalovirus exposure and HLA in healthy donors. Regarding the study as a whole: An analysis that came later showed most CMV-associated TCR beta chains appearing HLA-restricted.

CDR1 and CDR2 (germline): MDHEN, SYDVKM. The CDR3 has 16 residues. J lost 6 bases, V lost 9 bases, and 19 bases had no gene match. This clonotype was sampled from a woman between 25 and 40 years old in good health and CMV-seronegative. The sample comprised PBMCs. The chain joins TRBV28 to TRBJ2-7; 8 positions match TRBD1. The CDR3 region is CASNGQDRAEGGEQYF. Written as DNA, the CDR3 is TGTGCCAGTAATGGCCAGGACAGGGCAGAGGGGGGCGAGCAGTACTTC.